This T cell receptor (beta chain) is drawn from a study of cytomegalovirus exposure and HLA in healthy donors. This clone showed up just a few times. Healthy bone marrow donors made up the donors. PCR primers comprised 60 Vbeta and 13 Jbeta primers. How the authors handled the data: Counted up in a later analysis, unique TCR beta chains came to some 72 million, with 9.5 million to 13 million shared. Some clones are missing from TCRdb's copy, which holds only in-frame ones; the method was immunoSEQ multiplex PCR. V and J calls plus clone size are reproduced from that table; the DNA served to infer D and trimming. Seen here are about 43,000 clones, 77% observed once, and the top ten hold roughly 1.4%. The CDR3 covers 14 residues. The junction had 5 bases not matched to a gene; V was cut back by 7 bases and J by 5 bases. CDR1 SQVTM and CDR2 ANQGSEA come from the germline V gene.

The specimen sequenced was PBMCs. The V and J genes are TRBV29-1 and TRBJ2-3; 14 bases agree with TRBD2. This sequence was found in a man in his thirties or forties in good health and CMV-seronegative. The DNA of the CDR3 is TGCAGCGCCGTCGGACTAGCGGGAGGAGATACGCAGTATTTT. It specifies CSAVGLAGGDTQYF.